This T cell receptor (beta chain) appears in the sequencing data of a study of blood T cells in healthy people across ages. The sample, about 10 milliliters of peripheral blood, was drawn from each donor. CDR1 and CDR2 (germline): LGHDT, YNNKEL (reference sequence). The CDR3 loop spans 18 amino acids. Alongside a J-beta primer mix, a sample-barcoded 5' primer served in a second PCR lasting 7 to 11 cycles. Each of the cDNA molecules was tagged by a template-switch adaptor with 12 random nucleotides. One entry per CDR3 protein, called by TCRdb with MiXCR from the 5' RACE reads. The sample lists about a million distinct CDR3 sequences; approximately 50% were seen once. On this clonotype itself: One junction end does not reproduce the germline sequence, and a read error may be involved.

The rearrangement links TRBV3-1 to TRBJ2-4, with no clear D. The sequence derives from a woman aged 60 to 75 in good health. Sequenced material: blood. CDR3 DNA sequence: TGTGCCAGCAGCCAAGAACCGGCGCGGATCATAGCCAAAAACATTAAGTACTTC. It encodes CASSQEPARIIAKNIKYF.